These T cell receptor beta chains were read from a single sample in a study of beta chain features in type 1 diabetes. The repertoire was sequenced with immunoSEQ multiplex PCR; TCRdb's copy has only in-frame clones and lacks some. This table holds approximately 150,000 clones, over 55% found once. The sequencing input was naive CD4+ T cells from blood. The receptor set was obtained from a man between 25 and 39 years old with type 1 diabetes. The CDR3 runs from the conserved cysteine through the conserved F or W. A D gene is named only where the DNA matches it firmly. Not all rows give a size; the values are once, few, many and, for expanded clones, a class.

D gene,J gene,CDR3 length,clone size,V gene,CDR3 DNA,CDR3 protein
TRBD1,TRBJ1-2,15,.,TRBV9,TGTGCCAGCAGCGTAGACCCGGGACAGGGCTATGGCTACACCTTC,CASSVDPGQGYGYTF
TRBD1,TRBJ1-1,14,.,TRBV30,TGTGCCTGGGCGCGGGACAGGGCTAACACTGAAGCTTTCTTT,CAWARDRANTEAFF
.,TRBJ2-1,16,.,TRBV2,TGTGCCAGCAGTCCAATGGGAGGGGGCTCCTACAATGAGCAGTTCTTC,CASSPMGGGSYNEQFF
.,TRBJ2-1,15,.,TRBV7-2,TGTGCCAGCAGCTTAGCGGCCGGGGGCTACAATGAGCAGTTCTTC,CASSLAAGGYNEQFF
TRBD1,TRBJ1-6,15,.,TRBV9,TGTGCCAGCAGCGCTCAACAGGGGAATAATTCACCCCTCCACTTT,CASSAQQGNNSPLHF
TRBD1,TRBJ2-4,16,.,TRBV11-3,TGTGCCAGCAGCACCCACAGGGGTCGAGCCAAAAACATTCAGTACTTC,CASSTHRGRAKNIQYF
TRBD1,TRBJ2-1,16,.,TRBV27,TGTGCCAGCAGTACGCGACAGGGTTCCGTGGACGATGAGCAGTTCTTC,CASSTRQGSVDDEQFF
TRBD2,TRBJ2-3,13,.,TRBV10-3,TGTGCCATACTAGCGGGAGCCACAGATACGCAGTATTTT,CAILAGATDTQYF
.,TRBJ2-1,14,.,TRBV25-1,TGTGCCAGCAGTGACAGGGAATGGATATATGAGCAGTTCTTC,CASSDREWIYEQFF
TRBD1,TRBJ1-6,16,.,TRBV28,TGTGCCAGCACCCTCCCGGGACAGGGGAGGGGATCACCCCTCCACTTT,CASTLPGQGRGSPLHF
.,TRBJ2-7,11,.,TRBV7-2,TGTGCCAGCAGCGTAACCTACGAGCAGTACTTC,CASSVTYEQYF
.,TRBJ2-1,16,few,TRBV29-1,TGCAGCGTTGAAGATCCAGGCCGGGACTCCTACAATGAGCAGTTCTTC,CSVEDPGRDSYNEQFF
.,TRBJ2-2,16,.,TRBV5-5,TGTGCCAGCAGCTTGTTTCAGGGAACTAACACCGGGGAGCTGTTTTTT,CASSLFQGTNTGELFF
.,TRBJ2-1,14,.,TRBV28,TGTGCCAGCAGTTTGCCGAGCTCCTACAATGAGCAGTTCTTC,CASSLPSSYNEQFF
.,TRBJ1-5,12,.,TRBV7-2,TGTGCCAGCAGCTTAAGGGATCAGCCCCAGCATTTT,CASSLRDQPQHF